Below are 21 T cell receptor beta chains sequenced from a single sample in a study of PD-1 blockade in classical Hodgkin lymphoma. Time point reported: cycle 4 day 1 (C4D1), after five to seven weeks of nivolumab. Relapses following autologous stem cell transplantation were seen in all patients, with brentuximab vedotin exposure varying. Using magnetic negative selection, the CD4+ T cells were separated out of thawed PBMCs. Assay: immunoSEQ multiplex PCR; the TCRdb copy retains only in-frame clones and omits some. This repertoire shows around 13,000 clones, roughly 90% found once; its top ten account for 0.9%. This material consisted of CD4+ T cells from blood, taken before the fourth cycle of nivolumab. The source is a human donor with classical Hodgkin lymphoma.

The rearrangement uses TRBV27 and TRBJ2-5; D might be TRBD1 (5 bases). This CDR3 has 16 amino acids. V lost 8 bases and J lost 5, with 24 bases in between. CDR1 and CDR2 from the germline V gene are MNHEY and SMNVEV (reference sequence). The CDR3 DNA is TGTGCCAGCCGCGGTACCCCCTGGGGCGCCTGGGAGACCCAGTACTTC. This gives the protein CASRGTPWGAWETQYF.

This chain uses TRBV10-3 with TRBJ2-3; a weak D match, TRBD2 (6 bases). V lost 8 bases and J lost 4, with 16 bases in between. Per germline, CDR1 ENHRY and CDR2 SYGVKD. The CDR3 consists of 14 residues. Here the CDR3 DNA reads TGTGCCATCGGAGGGCCCACTAGATCAGATACGCAGTATTTT. This translates into CAIGGPTRSDTQYF.

This clone turned up a few times. V is TRBV2 and J is TRBJ1-5, with TRBD1 matching 9 bases. The CDR3 totals 14 residues. CDR1 and CDR2 (germline): SNHLY, FYNNEI. V lost 5 bases, J lost 5 bases, and 4 bases stayed unmatched. CDR3 DNA sequence: TGTGCCAGCAGTCCGACAGGGGGGGATCAGCCCCAGCATTTT. It is translated as CASSPTGGDQPQHF.

This rearrangement joins TRBV5-4 to TRBJ2-2; TRBD2 aligns across 7 bases. CDR1 is SGHNT, CDR2 YYREEE, per germline (reference sequence). This CDR3 is built from 15 residues. V was clipped by 3 bases and J by 1 base; unmatched bases: 3. The CDR3 loop reads CASSSPGGNTGELFF. The CDR3 nucleotides read TGTGCCAGCAGCTCGCCGGGGGGGAACACCGGGGAGCTGTTTTTT.

Turning to this clone: This specimen includes other DNA sequences encoding the same CDR3. The V gene is TRBV10-3, the J gene TRBJ2-7; D possibly uses TRBD1 or TRBD2 (5 bases each). V gave up 4 bases and J gave up 10 bases, with 14 bases separating them. In germline, CDR1 is ENHRY, CDR2 SYGVKD. The CDR3 runs 12 residues. CDR3 sequence (DNA): TGTGCCATCAGTGTGAGAGGGGATGAACAGTACTTC. Protein sequence: CAISVRGDEQYF.

The rearrangement joins TRBV2 to TRBJ2-5, with TRBD2 as a possible D gene (8 bases). The germline V and J ends were trimmed by 9 bases and 0 bases, with 26 bases remaining between them. The V gene's germline CDR1 is SNHLY and CDR2 FYNNEI. The CDR3 loop spans 18 amino acids. CDR3: CARQGSKTVAGNQETQYF. DNA of the CDR3: TGTGCCAGACAGGGGTCGAAAACGGTAGCGGGGAACCAAGAGACCCAGTACTTC.

This chain connects TRBV9 to TRBJ2-3; D gene ambiguous. Trimming took 7 bases from V and 2 from J, leaving 11 bases between them. The CDR3 sequence is 13 residues long. Germline V gives CDR1 SGDLS, CDR2 YYNGEE. Here the CDR3 DNA reads TGTGCCAGCGCGAGGAGTCCCACAGATACGCAGTATTTT. This translates into CASARSPTDTQYF.

This chain joins TRBV5-4 and TRBJ2-5; D perhaps matches TRBD2 (6 bases). CDR3 length: 17 residues. With 0 bases removed from V and 6 bases from J, the gap between germline ends came to 21 bases. Germline values: CDR1 SGHNT, CDR2 YYREEE (reference sequence). CDR3 in amino acids: CASSLAAGTPEGKTQYF. The CDR3 DNA reads as TGTGCCAGCAGCTTGGCTGCAGGGACTCCGGAGGGCAAGACCCAGTACTTC.

The V gene is TRBV15, the J gene TRBJ1-2; D is unresolved. Trimming took 0 bases from V and 8 from J, leaving 10 bases between them. The CDR3 totals 13 residues. The germline V gene has CDR1 LNHNV and CDR2 YYDKDF (reference sequence). The CDR3: CATSRDKNGGYTF. In DNA form, the CDR3 reads TGTGCCACCAGCAGAGATAAAAATGGGGGCTACACCTTC.

This sequence joins TRBV7-2 and TRBJ2-4, with D possibly matching TRBD1 (6 bases). Germline V lookup: CDR1 SGHTA, CDR2 FQGNSA. V shed 5 bases and J shed 5 bases, with 13 bases lying between them. CDR3 length: 14 amino acids. This CDR3 is CASSRQVGENIQYF. The CDR3 DNA sequence: TGTGCCAGCAGCCGACAGGTGGGGGAAAACATTCAGTACTTC.

The V and J genes are TRBV9 and TRBJ2-7, with 9 positions matching TRBD2. V dropped 5 bases and J dropped 5; count of bases not matched to a gene: 14. CDR1 and CDR2 from the germline V gene are SGDLS and YYNGEE. The CDR3 contains 16 residues. As DNA, the CDR3 is TGTGCCAGCAGTGCCAGAGCGGGGGGTGCCTTAGACGAGCAGTACTTC. This encodes CASSARAGGALDEQYF.

The chain employs TRBV12-1 and TRBJ2-2; the table gives TRBD1 as D, unverified against the DNA. TRBV12-1 is a documented pseudogene. CDR3 length: 15 amino acids. The DNA of the CDR3 is TGTGCCAGCAGCTGCCAGGGGGCCTCCACCGGGGAGCTGTTTTTT. It translates to CASSCQGASTGELFF.

J is TRBJ2-1 and V is TRBV9; 9 bases align to TRBD2. V lost 0 bases to trimming and J lost 6 bases; unmatched junction nucleotides: 7. Germline loops: CDR1 SGDLS, CDR2 YYNGEE. This CDR3 region has 16 residues. The CDR3 loop reads CASSVGREGLGNEQFF. The DNA of the CDR3 is TGTGCCAGCAGCGTAGGGCGGGAGGGCCTAGGCAATGAGCAGTTCTTC.

The V call is TRBV18, the J call TRBJ2-7; D uncertain. Germline V gives CDR1 KGHSH, CDR2 LQKENI. CDR3 length equals 12 residues. Trimming left V 1 base short and J 5 bases short, with 6 bases between. In nucleotides, the CDR3 is TGTGCCAGCTCACCACTGGGCGACGAGCAGTACTTC. Translated: CASSPLGDEQYF.

This chain joins TRBV18 and TRBJ2-5, with D perhaps matching TRBD1 (6 bases). CDR1 and CDR2 from the germline V gene are KGHSH and LQKENI. The germline V and J ends were trimmed by 6 bases and 4 bases, with 15 bases remaining between them. The CDR3 has 14 residues. CDR3 coding DNA: TGTGCCAGCTCCCCCCCGGGACAATCAGAGACCCAGTACTTC. Translating it yields CASSPPGQSETQYF.

V gene TRBV7-9 combines with J gene TRBJ2-3, with 10 bases identical to TRBD2. J lost 5 bases, V lost 1 base, and 6 bases had no gene match. Germline CDR1 and CDR2: SEHNR and FQNEAQ (reference sequence). This CDR3 is 16 amino acids long. CDR3 loop: CASSLELAGVEDTQYF. Written as DNA, the CDR3 is TGTGCCAGCAGCTTAGAGCTAGCGGGGGTGGAAGATACGCAGTATTTT.

The genes are TRBV19 and TRBJ1-1, with a possible D match to TRBD1 (5 bases). The V end lost 2 bases, the J end lost 1 base, and 11 bases lay between the germline ends. In germline, CDR1 is LNHDA, CDR2 SQIVND (reference sequence). The CDR3 extends over 15 amino acids. As DNA, the CDR3 is TGTGCCAGTAGTATAAACGGGGCAACGAACACTGAAGCTTTCTTT. Amino acids: CASSINGATNTEAFF.

This clone came up a few times. This chain joins TRBV14 and TRBJ1-2; 8 bases are a match to TRBD1. Germline CDR1 is SGHDN and CDR2 is FVKESK. Germline trimming cut 3 bases from V and 8 bases from J; bases unmatched to any gene: 5. The CDR3 consists of 13 residues. The CDR3 bases are TGTGCCAGCAGCCACCAGGGGGCAAGGGGCTACACCTTC. Its protein is CASSHQGARGYTF. The whole variable domain, remainder taken from reference TRBV14 and TRBJ1-2, is EAGVTQFPSHSVIEKGQTVTLRCDPISGHDNLYWYRRVMGKEIKFLLHFVKESKQDESGMPNNRFLAERTGGTYSTLKVQPAELEDSGVYFCASSHQGARGYTFGSGTRLTVV.

CDR3 sequence reads: CASCTTSGCTDTQYF. The CDR3 DNA reads as TGTGCCAGTTGCACCACTAGCGGTTGCACAGATACGCAGTATTTT. The chain uses TRBV19 and TRBJ2-3; 8 bases fit TRBD2. Germline V gene data show CDR1 as LNHDA and CDR2 as SQIVND (reference sequence). The V and J ends lost 8 bases and 1 base, in that order; junction bases with no gene match: 8. This CDR3 is built from 15 residues.

A remark on this clone: The same CDR3 can be traced to other DNA sequences in this sample. CDR3 residues: CASSLTGTYEQYF. The CDR3 DNA follows: TGTGCCAGCAGCTTGACAGGGACCTACGAGCAGTACTTC. The gene calls are TRBV13 and TRBJ2-7; TRBD1 agrees at 7 bases. The CDR3 is 13 amino acids. Germline V gene sequence: CDR1 PRHDT, CDR2 FYEKMQ (reference sequence). The trim removed 3 bases at V and 2 bases at J, leaving 1 base unmatched.

The chain has TRBV25-1 and TRBJ1-4; TRBD1 is a possible D gene (5 bases). Deletions cut 8 bases from V and 2 bases from J, with 12 bases between. Germline V CDR1 and CDR2: MGHDK, SYGVNS. CDR3 length equals 14 residues. CDR3 protein: CASLGTLTNEKLFF. The CDR3 region has the DNA TGTGCCAGCCTCGGGACTTTGACTAATGAAAAACTGTTTTTT. The full variable domain, with the rest looked up from reference TRBV25-1 and TRBJ1-4, is EADIYQTPRYLVIGTGKKITLECSQTMGHDKMYWYQQDPGMELHLIHYSYGVNSTEKGDLSSESTVSRIRTEHFPLTLESARPSHTSQYLCASLGTLTNEKLFFGSGTQLSVL.